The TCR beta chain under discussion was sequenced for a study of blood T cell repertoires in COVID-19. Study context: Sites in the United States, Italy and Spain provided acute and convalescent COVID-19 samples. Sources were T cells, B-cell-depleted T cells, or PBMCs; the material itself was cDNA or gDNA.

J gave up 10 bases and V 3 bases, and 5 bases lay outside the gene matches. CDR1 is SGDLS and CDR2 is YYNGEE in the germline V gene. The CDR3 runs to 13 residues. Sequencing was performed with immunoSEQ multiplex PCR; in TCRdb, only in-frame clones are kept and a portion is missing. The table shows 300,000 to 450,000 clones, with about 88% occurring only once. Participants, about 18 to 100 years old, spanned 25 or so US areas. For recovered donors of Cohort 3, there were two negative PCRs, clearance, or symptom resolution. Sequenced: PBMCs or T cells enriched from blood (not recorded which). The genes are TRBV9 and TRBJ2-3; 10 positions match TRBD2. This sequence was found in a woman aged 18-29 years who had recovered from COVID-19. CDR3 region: CASSGSGGVSQYF. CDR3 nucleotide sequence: TGTGCCAGCAGCGGGAGCGGGGGGGTTTCGCAGTATTTT.